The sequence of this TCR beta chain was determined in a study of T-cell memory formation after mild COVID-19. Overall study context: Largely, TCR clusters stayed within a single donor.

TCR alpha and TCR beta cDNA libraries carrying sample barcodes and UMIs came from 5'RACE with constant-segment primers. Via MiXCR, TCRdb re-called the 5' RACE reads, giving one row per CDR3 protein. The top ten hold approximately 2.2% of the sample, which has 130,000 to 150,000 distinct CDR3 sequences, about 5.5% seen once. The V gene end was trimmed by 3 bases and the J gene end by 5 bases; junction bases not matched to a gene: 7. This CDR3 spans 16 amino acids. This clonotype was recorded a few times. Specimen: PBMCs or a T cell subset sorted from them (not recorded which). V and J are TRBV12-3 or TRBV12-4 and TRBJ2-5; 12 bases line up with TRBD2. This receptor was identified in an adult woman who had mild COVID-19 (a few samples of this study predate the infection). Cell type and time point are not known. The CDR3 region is CASSLPSGGAGETQYF. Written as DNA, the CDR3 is TGTGCCAGCAGTTTGCCTAGCGGGGGGGCTGGGGAGACCCAGTACTTC.